Following are 17 T cell receptor beta chains from one sample sequenced in a study of T-cell memory formation after mild COVID-19. TCRdb reanalysed the 5' RACE reads using MiXCR and keeps one entry per CDR3 protein. The data show some 120,000 distinct CDR3 sequences, over 15% seen once. The specimen sequenced was PBMCs or a T cell subset sorted from them (not recorded which). The receptors derive from a young man who had mild COVID-19 (a few samples of this study predate the infection). Cell type and time point are not known.

The chain links TRBV5-6 to TRBJ2-7, with D possibly TRBD1 on 5 matching bases. The germline V gene encodes CDR1 SGHDT and CDR2 YYEEEE. The CDR3 runs 16 residues. Trimming took off 4 bases at V and 3 bases at J, with 20 bases between the two ends. The CDR3 sequence: CASSALSGYRNYEQYV. The CDR3 nucleotides are TGTGCCAGCAGCGCCTTGTCAGGGTATCGGAACTACGAGCAGTACGTC.

The V gene is TRBV7-6, the J gene TRBJ1-2; 10 positions match TRBD1. J lost 6 bases, V lost 4 bases, and 5 bases had no gene match. This CDR3 is built from 14 residues. Germline values: CDR1 SGHVS, CDR2 FNYEAQ. This CDR3 is CASSSRTGGHGYTF. As DNA, the CDR3 is TGTGCCAGCAGCTCTCGGACAGGGGGGCATGGCTACACCTTC.

The J gene is TRBJ1-2, the V gene TRBV9, with 8 bases matching TRBD1. V gave up 3 bases and J gave up 4 bases; unmatched junction bases: 8. Germline CDR1 reads SGDLS; CDR2 reads YYNGEE. This CDR3 comprises 15 residues. The CDR3: CASSETSGTGYGYTF. In nucleotides, the CDR3 is TGTGCCAGCAGCGAGACGTCCGGGACAGGCTATGGCTACACCTTC.

The J gene is TRBJ2-7, the V gene TRBV6-5; D call uncertain. CDR3 length: 14 amino acids. Per the germline V gene, CDR1 is MNHEY and CDR2 is SVGAGI. Trimming removed 8 bases from V and 0 bases from J, with 14 bases in between. The CDR3 here is CASRRSRSSYEQYF. Written as DNA, the CDR3 is TGTGCCAGCCGAAGGTCCAGGAGCTCCTACGAGCAGTACTTC.

Only a few counts were recorded for this clonotype. The CDR3 is CASSSQFSNQPQHF. The CDR3 nucleotides read TGTGCCAGCAGCTCCCAGTTTAGCAATCAGCCCCAGCATTTT. The chain combines TRBV7-2 with TRBJ1-5; D gene ambiguous. V was clipped by 4 bases and J by 0 bases, with 7 bases between them. This CDR3 spans 14 amino acids. CDR1 and CDR2 (germline): SGHTA, FQGNSA.

In this sample, this clonotype turned up a few times. The rearrangement links TRBV6-2 or TRBV6-3 to TRBJ2-7, with unresolved D. Germline V gives CDR1 MNHEY, CDR2 SVGEGT. V was trimmed by 5 bases and J by 7 bases, leaving 9 bases between them. CDR3 length: 11 amino acids. The CDR3 loop reads CASSTFGEQYF. The DNA for the CDR3 is TGTGCCAGCAGTACCTTCGGGGAGCAGTACTTC.

This clonotype turned up a few times. The chain links TRBV5-1 to TRBJ2-3, with D hard to call. V was cut by 5 bases and J by 2 bases, with 12 bases left in between. Germline V CDR1 and CDR2: SGHRS, YFSETQ. The CDR3 consists of 14 residues. For the CDR3, the DNA is TGCGCCAGCAGTCTCAGCCCACCCACAGATACGCAGTATTTT. This encodes CASSLSPPTDTQYF.

This clonotype was observed a handful of times. The chain is built from TRBV18 and TRBJ2-3; 7 bases agree with TRBD1. J lost 2 bases, V lost 3 bases, and 5 bases had no gene match. This CDR3 spans 15 amino acids. Germline assignment: CDR1 KGHSH and CDR2 LQKENI. The CDR3 sequence is CASSPSTGDTDTQYF. CDR3 DNA: TGTGCCAGCTCACCTAGCACAGGGGACACAGATACGCAGTATTTT.

This clonotype was counted at least ten times. The chain is built from TRBV5-1 and TRBJ2-5; no clear D gene. The CDR3 totals 17 residues. CDR1 and CDR2 from the germline V gene are SGHRS and YFSETQ. The V and J ends lost 0 bases and 2 bases respectively, with 17 bases between them. The DNA for the CDR3 is TGCGCCAGCAGCTTGGTTCGGGCAGGAACGATACAAGAGACCCAGTACTTC. Translation gives CASSLVRAGTIQETQYF.

The chain employs TRBV4-3 and TRBJ1-3; D remains unclear. V was trimmed by 0 bases and J by 0 bases, leaving 12 bases between them. Germline CDR1 LGHNA, CDR2 YSLEER. The CDR3 is 17 amino acids. The CDR3 DNA is TGCGCCAGCAGCCAAGAGGTTGCGCCTCACTCTGGAAACACCATATATTTT. It yields the protein CASSQEVAPHSGNTIYF.

This clonotype occurred a few times. This CDR3 is CASSYGLGGAEADTQYF. CDR3 nucleotide sequence: TGTGCCAGCAGTTACGGACTCGGGGGGGCTGAGGCAGATACGCAGTATTTT. The chain is built from TRBV6-6 and TRBJ2-3; TRBD2 matches at 8 bases. V lost 2 bases, J lost 4 bases, and 11 bases stayed unmatched. CDR3 length: 17 residues. CDR1 and CDR2 (germline): MNHNY, SVGAGI (reference sequence).

This sequence joins TRBV2 and TRBJ2-7; D not resolved. Trimming took 4 bases from V and 1 from J, leaving 5 bases between them. This CDR3 has 12 residues. From germline, CDR1 is SNHLY and CDR2 FYNNEI. This CDR3 is CASSVRSYEQYF. DNA for the CDR3: TGTGCCAGCAGTGTACGGTCCTACGAGCAGTACTTC.

This clonotype has at least ten counts. The rearrangement uses TRBV12-3 or TRBV12-4 and TRBJ2-1; D is ambiguous. V shed 0 bases and J shed 3 bases, with 9 bases lying between them. The length of the CDR3 is 15 residues. The CDR3, as DNA: TGTGCCAGCAGTTTAGCGGGTAATTACTACAATGAGCAGTTCTTC. It encodes CASSLAGNYYNEQFF.

This chain links TRBV5-1 with TRBJ2-5, with TRBD1 matching over 8 bases. The CDR3 runs 15 residues. V shed 0 bases, J shed 1 base, and the junction held 2 bases outside the gene matches. CDR1 and CDR2 from the germline V gene are SGHRS and YFSETQ. The CDR3 bases are TGCGCCAGCAGCTTGGACAGGGGGGTCCAAGAGACCCAGTACTTC. Protein product: CASSLDRGVQETQYF.

For the CDR3, the DNA is TGTGCCACCAGCACCCCTAGCGGGGTCTCCTACAATGAGCAGTTCTTC. This sequence encodes CATSTPSGVSYNEQFF. The J gene is TRBJ2-1, the V gene TRBV15; 9 nucleotides agree with TRBD2. This CDR3 is built from 16 residues. Losses at the gene ends were 4 bases for V and 0 bases for J; bases not matched to a gene: 4. Germline CDR1 is LNHNV and CDR2 is YYDKDF (reference sequence).

This clonotype was picked up a small number of times. V gene TRBV4-1 combines with J gene TRBJ2-3, with unresolved D. The CDR3 totals 14 residues. V was trimmed by 1 base and J by 1 base, leaving 6 bases between them. The germline V gene has CDR1 MGHRA and CDR2 YSYEKL. The CDR3 DNA reads as TGCGCCAGCAGCCAAGGTATCCGCACAGATACGCAGTATTTT. This codes for CASSQGIRTDTQYF.

The chain uses TRBV7-9 and TRBJ1-3; no reliable D call. V dropped 0 bases and J dropped 0 bases, with 9 bases sitting between them. The CDR3 runs 16 residues. Germline assignment: CDR1 SEHNR and CDR2 FQNEAQ (reference sequence). CDR3 DNA: TGTGCCAGCAGCTTAGCCGTCCAGTCCTCTGGAAACACCATATATTTT. Translating it yields CASSLAVQSSGNTIYF. The full variable domain, its missing parts supplied by reference TRBV7-9 and TRBJ1-3, is DTGVSQNPRHKITKRGQNVTFRCDPISEHNRLYWYRQTLGQGPEFLTYFQNEAQLEKSRLLSDRFSAERPKGSFSTLEIQRTEQGDSAMYLCASSLAVQSSGNTIYFGEGSWLTVV.